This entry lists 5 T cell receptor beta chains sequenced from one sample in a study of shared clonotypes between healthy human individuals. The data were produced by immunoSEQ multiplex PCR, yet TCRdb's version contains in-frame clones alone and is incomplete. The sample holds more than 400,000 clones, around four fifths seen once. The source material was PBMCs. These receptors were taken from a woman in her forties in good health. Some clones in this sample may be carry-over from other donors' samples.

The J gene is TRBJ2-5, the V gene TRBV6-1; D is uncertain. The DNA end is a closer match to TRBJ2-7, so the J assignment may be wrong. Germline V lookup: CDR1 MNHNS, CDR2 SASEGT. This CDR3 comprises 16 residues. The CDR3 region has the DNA TGTGCCAGCAGTGAAGCGGTCGAGATCTCCAGCTACGAGCAGTACTTC. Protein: CASSEAVEISSYEQYF.

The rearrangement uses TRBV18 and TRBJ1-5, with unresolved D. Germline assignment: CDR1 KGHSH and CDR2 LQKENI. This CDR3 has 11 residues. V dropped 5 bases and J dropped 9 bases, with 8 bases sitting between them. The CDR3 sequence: CASSASGPQHF. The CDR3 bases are TGTGCCAGCTCAGCCTCCGGGCCCCAGCATTTT.

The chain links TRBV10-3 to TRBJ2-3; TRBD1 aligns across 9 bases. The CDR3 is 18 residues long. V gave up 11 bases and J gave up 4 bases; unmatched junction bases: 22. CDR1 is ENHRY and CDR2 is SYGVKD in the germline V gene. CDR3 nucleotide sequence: TGTGCCTCAAAGACAGGGGGGTCCGGGCGAGGGAGGGCAGATACGCAGTATTTT. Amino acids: CASKTGGSGRGRADTQYF.

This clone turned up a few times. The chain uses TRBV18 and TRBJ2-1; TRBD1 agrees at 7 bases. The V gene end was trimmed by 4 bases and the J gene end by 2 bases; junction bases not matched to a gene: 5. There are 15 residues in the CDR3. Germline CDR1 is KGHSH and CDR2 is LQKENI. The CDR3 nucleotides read TGTGCCAGCTCACGAGACAGGGAAACCTACAATGAGCAGTTCTTC. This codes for CASSRDRETYNEQFF.

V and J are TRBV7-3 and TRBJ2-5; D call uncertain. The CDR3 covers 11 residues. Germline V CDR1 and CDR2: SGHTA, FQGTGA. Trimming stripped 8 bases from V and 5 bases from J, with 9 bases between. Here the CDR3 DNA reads TGTGCCAGCGACCTTGGGGAGACCCAGTACTTC. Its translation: CASDLGETQYF.